Listed below are T cell receptor beta chains from one sample, sequenced in a study of blood T cells in healthy people across ages. Each CDR3 protein gets one entry after TCRdb re-called the 5' RACE reads with MiXCR. Of some 900,000 distinct CDR3 sequences in the sample, more than 25% were seen once. Sequencing was done on a sample of blood. Receptors originate from a woman of 80 years or more in good health. Each CDR3 is given with its conserved first and last residue. D genes are given only for firm matches. The size field is filled for only some rows; it gives once, few, many or a size class.

d_gene: -
j_gene: TRBJ1-1
abundance: few
v_gene: TRBV10-1
CDR3aa: CASSESTGLEAFF
CDR3nt: TGCGCCAGCAGTGAGTCGACTGGCCTTGAAGCTTTCTTT

d_gene: -
j_gene: TRBJ2-3
abundance: many
v_gene: TRBV5-1
CDR3aa: CASSLDFRRGLGDTQYF
CDR3nt: TGCGCCAGCAGCTTGGACTTCAGACGGGGTCTCGGAGATACGCAGTATTTT

d_gene: TRBD2
j_gene: TRBJ2-5
abundance: -
v_gene: TRBV7-2
CDR3aa: CASSPTGLVGQETQYF
CDR3nt: TGTGCCAGCAGCCCTACCGGACTAGTGGGGCAAGAGACCCAGTACTTC

d_gene: -
j_gene: TRBJ2-3
abundance: -
v_gene: TRBV6-6
CDR3aa: CASSGRQTDTQYF
CDR3nt: TGTGCCAGCTCGGGACGTCAAACAGATACGCAGTATTTT

d_gene: -
j_gene: TRBJ2-5
abundance: many
v_gene: TRBV5-1
CDR3aa: CASSSSPITETQYF
CDR3nt: TGCGCCAGCAGTTCTTCCCCGATAACTGAGACCCAGTACTTC

d_gene: -
j_gene: TRBJ2-1
abundance: many
v_gene: TRBV12-3/TRBV12-4
CDR3aa: CASTSYRDEQFF
CDR3nt: TGTGCCAGCACTTCATACAGGGATGAGCAGTTCTTC

d_gene: TRBD1
j_gene: TRBJ2-5
abundance: many
v_gene: TRBV5-1
CDR3aa: CASSLTSGQGGQSAQYF
CDR3nt: TGCGCCAGCAGCTTGACTTCGGGACAGGGAGGGCAGTCGGCCCAGTACTTC

d_gene: TRBD2
j_gene: TRBJ2-3
abundance: few
v_gene: TRBV20-1
CDR3aa: CSAITRGTTPTDTQYF
CDR3nt: TGCAGTGCTATCACCCGAGGGACTACTCCCACAGATACGCAGTATTTT

d_gene: TRBD2
j_gene: TRBJ2-5
abundance: few
v_gene: TRBV6-1
CDR3aa: CASWAASGGKETQYF
CDR3nt: TGTGCCAGTTGGGCCGCGAGCGGGGGGAAAGAGACCCAGTACTTC

d_gene: -
j_gene: TRBJ2-3
abundance: many
v_gene: TRBV4-3
CDR3aa: CASSQALVDTQYF
CDR3nt: TGCGCCAGCAGCCAAGCTTTAGTGGATACGCAGTATTTT

d_gene: TRBD2
j_gene: TRBJ2-1
abundance: many
v_gene: TRBV7-8
CDR3aa: CASSEQGTSHHEQFF
CDR3nt: TGTGCCAGCAGCGAACAGGGGACTAGCCACCATGAGCAGTTCTTC

d_gene: TRBD1
j_gene: TRBJ2-7
abundance: many
v_gene: TRBV12-3/TRBV12-4
CDR3aa: CASSMTGVEQYF
CDR3nt: TGTGCCAGCAGTATGACAGGGGTCGAGCAGTACTTC

d_gene: TRBD1
j_gene: TRBJ2-4
abundance: -
v_gene: TRBV18
CDR3aa: CASSPGTENIQYF
CDR3nt: TGTGCCAGCTCACCCGGGACAGAAAACATTCAGTACTTC

d_gene: -
j_gene: TRBJ2-1
abundance: many
v_gene: TRBV20-1
CDR3aa: CSASQGFTYNEQFF
CDR3nt: TGCAGTGCTAGTCAGGGGTTTACATACAATGAGCAGTTCTTC

d_gene: -
j_gene: TRBJ2-2
abundance: -
v_gene: TRBV6-5
CDR3aa: CASTFRAYTGELFF
CDR3nt: TGTGCCAGCACCTTTCGGGCCTACACCGGGGAGCTGTTTTTT

d_gene: -
j_gene: TRBJ1-6
abundance: many
v_gene: TRBV11-2
CDR3aa: CASSFRGRNSPLHF
CDR3nt: TGTGCCAGCAGCTTCCGGGGCAGAAATTCACCCCTCCACTTT

d_gene: -
j_gene: TRBJ2-1
abundance: -
v_gene: TRBV5-1
CDR3aa: CASSLQTGFTYNEQFF
CDR3nt: TGCGCCAGCAGCTTACAAACAGGGTTCACCTACAATGAGCAGTTCTTC

d_gene: TRBD2
j_gene: TRBJ2-1
abundance: many
v_gene: TRBV2
CDR3aa: CASKAGSSYNEQFF
CDR3nt: TGTGCCAGCAAAGCGGGAAGCTCCTACAATGAGCAGTTCTTC

d_gene: -
j_gene: TRBJ2-3
abundance: many
v_gene: TRBV5-1
CDR3aa: CASSLSPLGGSTDTQYF
CDR3nt: TGCGCCAGCAGCTTGTCCCCTTTAGGGGGGAGCACAGATACGCAGTATTTT

d_gene: TRBD1
j_gene: TRBJ1-1
abundance: once
v_gene: TRBV6-1
CDR3aa: CASEDREGTEAFF
CDR3nt: TGTGCCAGCGAAGACAGGGAGGGCACTGAAGCTTTCTTT

d_gene: -
j_gene: TRBJ1-2
abundance: -
v_gene: TRBV7-2
CDR3aa: CASSLGWGRFNYTF
CDR3nt: TGTGCCAGCAGCTTAGGCTGGGGAAGGTTCAATTACACCTTC

d_gene: TRBD1
j_gene: TRBJ1-2
abundance: -
v_gene: TRBV20-1
CDR3aa: CSAIAGTVNYGYTF
CDR3nt: TGCAGTGCTATCGCCGGGACAGTTAACTATGGCTACACCTTC

d_gene: TRBD1
j_gene: TRBJ2-6
abundance: many
v_gene: TRBV7-2
CDR3aa: CASSFKQGAGYSGANVLTF
CDR3nt: TGTGCCAGCAGCTTTAAACAGGGGGCCGGATACTCTGGGGCCAACGTCCTGACTTTC

d_gene: -
j_gene: TRBJ2-5
abundance: -
v_gene: TRBV24-1
CDR3aa: CATSDPDFRGGEQYF
CDR3nt: TGTGCCACCAGTGACCCGGACTTCAGGGGGGGTGAGCAGTACTTC